The present T cell receptor beta chain was sequenced within a study of blood T cell repertoires in COVID-19. Study details: Samples came from the United States, Italy and Spain, spanning acute and convalescent COVID-19. PBMCs, B-cell-depleted T cells, or T cells provided the cDNA or gDNA that made up the material.

V was shortened by 5 bases and J by 0 bases, with 11 bases between the two germline ends. This CDR3 has 15 residues. Germline CDR1 and CDR2: MDHEN and SYDVKM. In the original processing: Scientists estimated how many nucleated cells there were by amplifying reference gene primers. Assay used: immunoSEQ multiplex PCR; TCRdb lists only in-frame clones, some missing. V and J calls and clone size follow that table, whereas D and trimming were derived from the DNA. The sample holds about 210,000 clones; approximately 85% are singletons and the top ten take around 7.3%. The V and J genes are TRBV28 and TRBJ2-4, with D possibly TRBD2 on 5 matching bases. What was sequenced was peripheral blood. The TCR originated in a woman in her forties or fifties with active or convalescent COVID-19. Here the CDR3 reads CASSPAGIAKNIQYF. CDR3 bases: TGTGCCAGCAGTCCAGCCGGGATAGCCAAAAACATTCAGTACTTC.